The clone carrying this TCR beta chain came up many times. Antigen unknown. This sample is part of a study of T cells in Graves' hyperthyroidism and ophthalmopathy. Study as a whole: The blood sample was taken at first diagnosis, before treatment began. The study's findings and limits: Model output signaled ophthalmopathy a median roughly 6.5 months ahead of onset.

TCR beta CDR3 regions were amplified from RNA transcripts. HTBI primers drove first-round RT-PCR of the TCR CDR3. TCRdb re-analysed the multiplex PCR reads in MiXCR, keeping a single row per CDR3 protein. The sample has around 400,000 distinct CDR3 sequences; around 15% are singletons. This CDR3 contains 16 residues. V gave up 3 bases and J gave up 0 bases; unmatched junction bases: 8. A Clinical Activity Score of at least 3, a NOSPECS grade of at least 4 and a duration under 3 months were recorded in the ophthalmopathy patients. PBMCs stemmed from more than 7.5 ml fresh peripheral blood. The clonotype comes from an older woman with Graves' ophthalmopathy. The chain uses TRBV12-3 or TRBV12-4 and TRBJ2-7; 7 nucleotides align to TRBD2. Specimen: blood. CDR3 coding DNA: TGTGCCAGCAGTTTCCCCCGGGGGGACGTCTCCTACGAGCAGTACTTC. This sequence encodes CASSFPRGDVSYEQYF.